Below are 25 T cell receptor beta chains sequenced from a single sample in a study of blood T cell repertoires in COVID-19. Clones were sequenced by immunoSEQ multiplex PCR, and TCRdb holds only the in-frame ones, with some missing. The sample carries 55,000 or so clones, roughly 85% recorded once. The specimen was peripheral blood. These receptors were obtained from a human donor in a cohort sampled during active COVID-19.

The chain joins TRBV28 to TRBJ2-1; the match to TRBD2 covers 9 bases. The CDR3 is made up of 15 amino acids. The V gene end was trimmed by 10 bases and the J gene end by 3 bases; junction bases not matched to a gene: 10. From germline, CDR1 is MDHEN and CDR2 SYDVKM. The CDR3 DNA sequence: TGTGCCACCCTCTCAATAGCGGGAGTCTACAATGAGCAGTTCTTC. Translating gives CATLSIAGVYNEQFF.

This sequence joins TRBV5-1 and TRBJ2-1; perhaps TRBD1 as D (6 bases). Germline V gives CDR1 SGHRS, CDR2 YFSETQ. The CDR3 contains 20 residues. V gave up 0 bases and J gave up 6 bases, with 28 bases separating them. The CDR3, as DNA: TGCGCCAGCAGCTTGGTTTTTTCCCCTCGGACAGAGTCCAGGGTCAATGAGCAGTTCTTC. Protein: CASSLVFSPRTESRVNEQFF.

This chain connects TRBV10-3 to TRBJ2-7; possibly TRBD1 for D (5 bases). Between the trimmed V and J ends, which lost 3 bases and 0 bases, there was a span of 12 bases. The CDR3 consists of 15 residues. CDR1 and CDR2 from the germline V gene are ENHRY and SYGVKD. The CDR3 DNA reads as TGTGCCATCAGTGAACGACGGACACACTCCTACGAGCAGTACTTC. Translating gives CAISERRTHSYEQYF.

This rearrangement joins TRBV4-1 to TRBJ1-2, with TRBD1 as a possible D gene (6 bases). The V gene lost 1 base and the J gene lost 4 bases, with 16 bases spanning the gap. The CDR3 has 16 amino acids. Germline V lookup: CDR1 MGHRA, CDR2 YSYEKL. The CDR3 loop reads CASSQVPGTTPYGYTF. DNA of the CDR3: TGCGCCAGCAGCCAAGTACCCGGGACAACACCCTATGGCTACACCTTC.

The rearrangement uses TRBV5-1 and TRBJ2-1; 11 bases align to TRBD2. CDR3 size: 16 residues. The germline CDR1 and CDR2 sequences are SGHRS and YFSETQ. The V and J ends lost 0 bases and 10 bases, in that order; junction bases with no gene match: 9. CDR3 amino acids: CASSLADSTSGDEQFF. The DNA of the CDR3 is TGCGCCAGCAGCTTGGCCGATTCGACTAGCGGGGACGAGCAGTTCTTC.

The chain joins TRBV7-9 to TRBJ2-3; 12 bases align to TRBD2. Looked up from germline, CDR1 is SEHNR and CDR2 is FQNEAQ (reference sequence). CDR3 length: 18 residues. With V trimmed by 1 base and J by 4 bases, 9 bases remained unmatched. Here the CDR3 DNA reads TGTGCCAGCAGCTTAGAAAAATGGGCTAGCGGGAGGGCAGATACGCAGTATTTT. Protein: CASSLEKWASGRADTQYF.

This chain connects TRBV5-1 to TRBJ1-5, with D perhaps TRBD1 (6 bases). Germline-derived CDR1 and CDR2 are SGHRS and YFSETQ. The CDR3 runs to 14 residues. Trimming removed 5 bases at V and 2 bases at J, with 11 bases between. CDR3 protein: CASSPGQRNQPQHF. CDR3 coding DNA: TGCGCCAGCAGTCCGGGACAACGCAATCAGCCCCAGCATTTT.

CDR3 region: CASSEGRGGYGYTF. CDR3 DNA sequence: TGTGCCAGCAGTGAAGGGAGGGGGGGCTATGGCTACACCTTC. This chain links TRBV2 with TRBJ1-2; possible D gene TRBD1, 6 bases. Per the germline V gene, CDR1 is SNHLY and CDR2 is FYNNEI. The CDR3 contains 14 residues. The ends were cut back, 1 base at V and 4 bases at J, with 10 bases in the middle. Combining the CDR3 with reference TRBV2 and TRBJ1-2 gives the whole variable domain EPEVTQTPSHQVTQMGQEVILRCVPISNHLYFYWYRQILGQKVEFLVSFYNNEISEKSEIFDDQFSVERPDGSNFTLKIRSTKLEDSAMYFCASSEGRGGYGYTFGSGTRLTVV.

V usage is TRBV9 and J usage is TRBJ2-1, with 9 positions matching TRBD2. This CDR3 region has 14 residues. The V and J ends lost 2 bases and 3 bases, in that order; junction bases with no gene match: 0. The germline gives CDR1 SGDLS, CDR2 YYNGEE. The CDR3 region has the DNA TGTGCCAGCAGCGTTAGCGGGGGCTACAATGAGCAGTTCTTC. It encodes CASSVSGGYNEQFF.

The CDR3 DNA sequence: TGTGCCAGCAGTGTCAGGCTAGGGGTTGGCACAGATACGCAGTATTTT. This sequence encodes CASSVRLGVGTDTQYF. The chain joins TRBV28 to TRBJ2-3; possibly TRBD1 for D (5 bases). The CDR3 loop spans 16 amino acids. Germline V gene lookup returns CDR1 MDHEN and CDR2 SYDVKM. Trimming stripped 5 bases from V and 1 base from J, with 16 bases between. Using reference TRBV28 and TRBJ2-3 for the parts outside the CDR3, the full variable domain is DVKVTQSSRYLVKRTGEKVFLECVQDMDHENMFWYRQDPGLGLRLIYFSYDVKMKEKGDIPEGYSVSREKKERFSLILESASTNQTSMYLCASSVRLGVGTDTQYFGPGTRLTVL.

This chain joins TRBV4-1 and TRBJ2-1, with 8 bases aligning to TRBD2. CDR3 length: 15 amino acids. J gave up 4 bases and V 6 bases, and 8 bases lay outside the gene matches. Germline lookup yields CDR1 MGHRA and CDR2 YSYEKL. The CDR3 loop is CASRRGSGNYNEQFF. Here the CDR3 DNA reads TGCGCCAGCAGAAGAGGTAGCGGGAATTACAATGAGCAGTTCTTC.

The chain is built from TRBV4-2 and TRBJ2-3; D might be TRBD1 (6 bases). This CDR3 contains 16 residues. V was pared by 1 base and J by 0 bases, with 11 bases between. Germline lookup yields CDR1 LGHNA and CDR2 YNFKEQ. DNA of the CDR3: TGTGCCAGCAGCCAAGTCGGGACACCTAGCACAGATACGCAGTATTTT. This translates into CASSQVGTPSTDTQYF.

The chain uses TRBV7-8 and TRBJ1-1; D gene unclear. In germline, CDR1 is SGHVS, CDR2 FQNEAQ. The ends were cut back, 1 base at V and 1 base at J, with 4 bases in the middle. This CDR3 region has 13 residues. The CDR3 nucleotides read TGTGCCAGCAGCTTAGTGGCGAACACTGAAGCTTTCTTT. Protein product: CASSLVANTEAFF.

This chain's CDR3 is CASSFPESSYEQYF. CDR3 in DNA: TGCGCCAGCAGCTTCCCCGAGAGCTCCTACGAGCAGTACTTC. The gene calls are TRBV5-1 and TRBJ2-7; D gene uncertain. V was pared by 2 bases and J by 0 bases, with 9 bases between. Germline V gene sequence: CDR1 SGHRS, CDR2 YFSETQ. The CDR3 length is 14 residues.

The CDR3 sequence: CASSPNGVPGELFF. CDR3 DNA sequence: TGTGCCAGCAGCCCCAACGGGGTCCCCGGGGAGCTGTTTTTT. This chain uses TRBV7-3 with TRBJ2-2; D perhaps matches TRBD2 (5 bases). This CDR3 contains 14 residues. The V and J ends lost 5 bases and 6 bases respectively, with 13 bases between them. Germline CDR1 is SGHTA and CDR2 is FQGTGA.

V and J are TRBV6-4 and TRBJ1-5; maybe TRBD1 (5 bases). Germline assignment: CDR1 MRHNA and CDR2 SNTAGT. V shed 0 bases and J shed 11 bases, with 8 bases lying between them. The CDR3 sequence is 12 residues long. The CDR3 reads CASSDSGGAQHF. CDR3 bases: TGTGCCAGCAGTGACTCGGGGGGGGCCCAGCATTTT.

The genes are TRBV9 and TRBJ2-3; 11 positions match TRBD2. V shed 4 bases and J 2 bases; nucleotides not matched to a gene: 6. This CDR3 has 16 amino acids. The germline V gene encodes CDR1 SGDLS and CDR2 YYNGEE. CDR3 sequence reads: CASSPPSGRSTDTQYF. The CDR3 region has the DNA TGTGCCAGCAGCCCTCCTAGCGGGAGGTCCACAGATACGCAGTATTTT.

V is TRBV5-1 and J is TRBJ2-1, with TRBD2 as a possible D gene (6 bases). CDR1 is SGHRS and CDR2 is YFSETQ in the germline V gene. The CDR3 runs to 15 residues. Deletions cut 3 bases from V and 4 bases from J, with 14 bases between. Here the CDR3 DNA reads TGCGCCAGCAGCTATGGTGGGAGGTCATACAATGAGCAGTTCTTC. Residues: CASSYGGRSYNEQFF.

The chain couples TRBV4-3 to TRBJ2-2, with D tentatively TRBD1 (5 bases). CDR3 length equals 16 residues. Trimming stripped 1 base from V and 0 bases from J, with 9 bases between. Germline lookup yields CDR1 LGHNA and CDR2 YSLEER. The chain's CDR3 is CASSQGLGPNTGELFF. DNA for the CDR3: TGCGCCAGCAGCCAAGGATTGGGGCCGAACACCGGGGAGCTGTTTTTT.

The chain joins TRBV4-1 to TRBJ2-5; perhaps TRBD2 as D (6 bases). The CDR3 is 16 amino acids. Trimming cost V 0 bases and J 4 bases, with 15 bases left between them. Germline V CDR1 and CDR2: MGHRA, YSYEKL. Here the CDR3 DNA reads TGCGCCAGCAGCCAAGATCAGGTCGGGAGAGTAGAGACCCAGTACTTC. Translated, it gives CASSQDQVGRVETQYF.

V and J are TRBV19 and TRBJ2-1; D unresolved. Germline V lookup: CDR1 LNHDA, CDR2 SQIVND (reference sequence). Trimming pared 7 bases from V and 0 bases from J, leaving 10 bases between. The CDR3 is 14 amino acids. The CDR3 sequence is CASTAASSYNEQFF. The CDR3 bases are TGTGCCAGTACGGCGGCCAGCTCCTACAATGAGCAGTTCTTC.

The CDR3 nucleotides read TGTGCCAGCAGTTTATGGGCGGGACAGGTCGGCTCTGGGGCCAACGTCCTGACTTTC. It yields the protein CASSLWAGQVGSGANVLTF. The V call is TRBV27, the J call TRBJ2-6, with TRBD1 matching 8 bases. The CDR3 runs 19 residues. V lost 1 base, J lost 0 bases, and 8 bases stayed unmatched. Germline CDR1 and CDR2: MNHEY and SMNVEV (reference sequence).

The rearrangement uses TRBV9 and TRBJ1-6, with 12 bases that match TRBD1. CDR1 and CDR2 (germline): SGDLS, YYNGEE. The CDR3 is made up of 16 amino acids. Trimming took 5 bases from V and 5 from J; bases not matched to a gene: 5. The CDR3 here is CASSYGTGGNNSPLHF. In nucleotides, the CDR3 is TGTGCCAGCAGTTACGGGACAGGGGGCAATAATTCACCCCTCCACTTT.

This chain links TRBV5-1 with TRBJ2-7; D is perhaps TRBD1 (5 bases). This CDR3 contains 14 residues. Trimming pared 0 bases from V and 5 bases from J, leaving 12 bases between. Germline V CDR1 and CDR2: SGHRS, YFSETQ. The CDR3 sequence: CASSLGPARDEQYF. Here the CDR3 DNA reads TGCGCCAGCAGCTTGGGTCCCGCCAGGGACGAGCAGTACTTC.

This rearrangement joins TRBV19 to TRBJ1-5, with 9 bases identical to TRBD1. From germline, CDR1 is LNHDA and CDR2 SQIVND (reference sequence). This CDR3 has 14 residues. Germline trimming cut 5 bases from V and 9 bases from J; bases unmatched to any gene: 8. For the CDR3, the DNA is TGTGCCAGTAGTCCGACAGGGGGGAAAGTGCCCCAGCATTTT. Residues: CASSPTGGKVPQHF. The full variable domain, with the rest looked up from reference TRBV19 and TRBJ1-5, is DGGITQSPKYLFRKEGQNVTLSCEQNLNHDAMYWYRQDPGQGLRLIYYSQIVNDFQKGDIAEGYSVSREKKESFPLTVTSAQKNPTAFYLCASSPTGGKVPQHFGDGTRLSIL.